This T cell receptor (beta chain) was recorded in a study of blood T cell repertoires in COVID-19. This clone was seen a single time. With 5 bases removed from V and 1 base from J, the gap between germline ends came to 11 bases. This CDR3 has 14 amino acids. CDR1 is MNHEY, CDR2 SVGAGI, per germline. The assay was immunoSEQ multiplex PCR, and TCRdb's table has in-frame clones only and misses some. The sample lists 180,000 or so clones; approximately 89% were seen once. The V call is TRBV6-5, the J call TRBJ1-1; a possible D gene is TRBD1 (6 bases). Sequenced: PBMCs or T cells enriched from blood (not recorded which). This receptor was identified in a middle-aged man who had recovered from COVID-19. Here the CDR3 DNA reads TGTGCCAGCAGTCAAACGACAGGGAACACTGAAGCTTTCTTT. Translated: CASSQTTGNTEAFF.